This T cell receptor beta chain was found in a study of T cell responses to AZD1222 COVID-19 vaccine. Overall study findings and caveats: After two AZD1222 doses, spike-specific TCR breadth and depth rose versus day 0.

This clone was picked up one time. The target antigen is unknown. The germline V and J ends were trimmed by 4 bases and 3 bases, with 12 bases remaining between them. The CDR3 has 14 amino acids. Germline V gene sequence: CDR1 WSHSY, CDR2 SAAADI. Assay: immunoSEQ multiplex PCR; the TCRdb copy retains only in-frame clones and omits some. The table lists around 160,000 clones, roughly 90% of them singletons, with around 1.4% in the top ten. This sequence joins TRBV10-2 and TRBJ1-1; D remains unclear. The source is an adult in good health. The sequencing here drew on peripheral blood, taken on day 0 of AZD1222 vaccination. The CDR3 reads CASSGTDQYTEAFF. In DNA form, the CDR3 reads TGCGCCAGCAGTGGAACAGATCAATACACTGAAGCTTTCTTT.